Below are 15 T cell receptor beta chains sequenced from a single sample in a study of blood T cell repertoires in COVID-19. Generated by immunoSEQ multiplex PCR, the TCRdb table keeps only in-frame clones and is missing some. The sample contains some 110,000 clones, 80% to 90% of which appear only once. The specimen sequenced was peripheral blood. These receptors were taken from a man between 40 and 49 years old with acute or convalescent COVID-19.

CDR3 coding DNA: TGTGCCAGCAGCCCAAGGACAGGGCACTACGAGCAGTACTTC. This translates into CASSPRTGHYEQYF. This chain links TRBV27 with TRBJ2-7; 8 bases are a match to TRBD1. The CDR3 consists of 14 residues. The germline CDR1 and CDR2 sequences are MNHEY and SMNVEV (reference sequence). The V gene end was trimmed by 6 bases and the J gene end by 3 bases; junction bases not matched to a gene: 7.

This clone was counted a few times. This chain links TRBV18 with TRBJ2-7; D ambiguous. V lost 2 bases to trimming and J lost 5 bases, with 7 bases between them. The CDR3 length is 12 residues. Germline CDR1 is KGHSH and CDR2 is LQKENI. The CDR3 sequence is CASSPEVHEQYF. The DNA of the CDR3 is TGTGCCAGCTCACCAGAGGTCCACGAGCAGTACTTC.

This chain uses TRBV6-1 with TRBJ2-1; TRBD2 agrees at 7 bases. The CDR3 covers 15 residues. V lost 2 bases, J lost 3 bases, and 4 bases stayed unmatched. CDR1 is MNHNS, CDR2 SASEGT, per germline. Here the CDR3 DNA reads TGTGCCAGCAGTGAACCAGCGGGACTCTACAATGAGCAGTTCTTC. This translates into CASSEPAGLYNEQFF.

The gene calls are TRBV10-3 and TRBJ2-7; perhaps TRBD1 as D (5 bases). The CDR3 runs to 11 residues. Germline CDR1 ENHRY, CDR2 SYGVKD. Trimming removed 10 bases at V and 5 bases at J, with 12 bases between. DNA of the CDR3: TGTGCCACCCGACAGCAACACGAGCAGTACTTC. It translates to CATRQQHEQYF.

The chain carries TRBV2 and TRBJ1-5; tentatively, D is TRBD1 (5 bases). V was trimmed by 2 bases and J by 0 bases, leaving 8 bases between them. Germline V gives CDR1 SNHLY, CDR2 FYNNEI. The CDR3 length is 15 residues. In DNA form, the CDR3 reads TGTGCCAGCAGTGAAACAGGATATAGCAATCAGCCCCAGCATTTT. Its protein product is CASSETGYSNQPQHF. The full variable domain, in which reference TRBV2 and TRBJ1-5 provide the parts outside the CDR3, is EPEVTQTPSHQVTQMGQEVILRCVPISNHLYFYWYRQILGQKVEFLVSFYNNEISEKSEIFDDQFSVERPDGSNFTLKIRSTKLEDSAMYFCASSETGYSNQPQHFGDGTRLSIL.

The chain joins TRBV3-1 (or the pseudogene TRBV3-2) to TRBJ2-1; 7 positions agree with TRBD2. The V segment lost 1 base and the J segment 0 bases; nucleotides outside the gene matches: 6. The CDR3 has 17 residues. CDR1 and CDR2 (germline): LGHDT, YNNKEL (reference sequence). The CDR3 DNA reads TGTGCCAGCAGCCAAGTAGAGCGGGGAAACTCCTACAATGAGCAGTTCTTC. It translates to CASSQVERGNSYNEQFF.

The genes are TRBV7-9 and TRBJ2-7, with 11 bases fitting TRBD1. The CDR3 has 16 residues. The germline gives CDR1 SEHNR, CDR2 FQNEAQ (reference sequence). The V gene end was trimmed by 2 bases and the J gene end by 6 bases; junction bases not matched to a gene: 9. The CDR3 region is CASSLKMGQGVPEQYF. CDR3 bases: TGTGCCAGCAGCTTAAAGATGGGACAGGGGGTCCCCGAGCAGTACTTC. Filled out from reference TRBV7-9 and TRBJ2-7, the complete variable domain reads DTGVSQNPRHKITKRGQNVTFRCDPISEHNRLYWYRQTLGQGPEFLTYFQNEAQLEKSRLLSDRFSAERPKGSFSTLEIQRTEQGDSAMYLCASSLKMGQGVPEQYFGPGTRLTVT.

The chain is built from TRBV13 and TRBJ2-1, with TRBD2 matching 14 bases. CDR1 and CDR2 from the germline V gene are PRHDT and FYEKMQ (reference sequence). J lost 7 bases, V lost 5 bases, and 10 bases had no gene match. This CDR3 contains 17 residues. For the CDR3, the DNA is TGTGCCAGCAGCCCGCGGACTAGCGGGGGGTCTCGGAATGAGCAGTTCTTC. It yields the protein CASSPRTSGGSRNEQFF.

The chain joins TRBV6-5 to TRBJ2-7; maybe TRBD1 (5 bases). Germline V lookup: CDR1 MNHEY, CDR2 SVGAGI. The CDR3 sequence is 13 residues long. V shed 8 bases and J shed 7 bases, with 18 bases lying between them. The CDR3 reads CASGRVLGREQYF. The CDR3 DNA is TGTGCCAGCGGACGGGTCCTGGGGCGGGAGCAGTACTTC.

The chain carries TRBV15 and TRBJ2-3; D remains ambiguous. The CDR3 loop spans 13 amino acids. From germline, CDR1 is LNHNV and CDR2 YYDKDF (reference sequence). V lost 4 bases, J lost 8 bases, and 13 bases lay in between. The CDR3 sequence: CATSTSWAGTQYF. CDR3 nucleotide sequence: TGTGCCACCAGCACCTCTTGGGCCGGTACGCAGTATTTT.

This chain uses TRBV6-5 with TRBJ1-5, with a possible D match to TRBD1 (6 bases). The germline V gene encodes CDR1 MNHEY and CDR2 SVGAGI. The CDR3 loop spans 15 amino acids. V lost 5 bases, J lost 6 bases, and 17 bases lay in between. The DNA of the CDR3 is TGTGCCAGCAGTCCACTGGGGGCGGGGGTTCAGCCCCAGCATTTT. Translation: CASSPLGAGVQPQHF.

Here the CDR3 reads CASSLGLAGGLQSWTQYF. CDR3 sequence (DNA): TGCGCCAGCAGCTTGGGACTAGCGGGGGGGCTACAGTCGTGGACCCAGTACTTC. The gene calls are TRBV5-1 and TRBJ2-5; TRBD2 aligns across 14 bases. V trimming: 0 bases; J trimming: 7 bases; junction bases outside the gene matches: 11. Germline CDR1 is SGHRS and CDR2 is YFSETQ. The CDR3 runs to 18 residues.

This chain uses TRBV7-8 with TRBJ2-7; 12 bases agree with TRBD1. Trimming took 4 bases from V and 4 from J; bases not matched to a gene: 5. The CDR3 consists of 15 residues. In germline, CDR1 is SGHVS, CDR2 FQNEAQ. The CDR3 is CASSSPGQGAYEQYF. In DNA, the CDR3 is TGTGCCAGCAGCTCGCCGGGACAGGGGGCGTACGAGCAGTACTTC.

CDR3 region: CASSGQGFRDEQFF. DNA for the CDR3: TGTGCCAGCAGCGGACAGGGGTTTAGGGATGAGCAGTTCTTC. The chain recombines TRBV6-5 with TRBJ2-1; 9 bases match TRBD1. Losses at the gene ends were 6 bases for V and 8 bases for J; bases not matched to a gene: 8. The CDR3 loop spans 14 amino acids. Germline V gives CDR1 MNHEY, CDR2 SVGAGI.

The gene calls are TRBV2 and TRBJ1-2; TRBD1 aligns across 9 bases. Germline V gene data show CDR1 as SNHLY and CDR2 as FYNNEI. The length of the CDR3 is 13 residues. Losses at the gene ends were 4 bases for V and 4 bases for J; bases not matched to a gene: 1. The CDR3 bases are TGTGCCAGCAGTGGGGACAGGGTCTATGGCTACACCTTC. Translated: CASSGDRVYGYTF.